Shown below are 3 T cell receptor beta chains from a single sample sequenced in a study of T cell responses to AZD1222 COVID-19 vaccine. TCRdb keeps only in-frame clones here, not all; method: immunoSEQ multiplex PCR. The sample contains over 120,000 clones, approximately 93% of which appear only once. The input for sequencing was peripheral blood, taken on day 0 of AZD1222 vaccination. These receptors originate from an adult in good health.

The V gene is TRBV3-1 (or the pseudogene TRBV3-2), the J gene TRBJ1-3; 8 bases agree with TRBD1. V shed 4 bases, J shed 4 bases, and the junction held 9 bases outside the gene matches. The CDR3 has 16 amino acids. Germline CDR1 reads LGHDT; CDR2 reads YNNKEL (reference sequence). The CDR3 DNA reads as TGTGCCAGCAGCCCCCGGACAGGGTCGGTCGGAAACACCATATATTTT. Its translation is CASSPRTGSVGNTIYF.

The rearrangement uses TRBV25-1 and TRBJ2-7; D is uncertain. CDR1 is MGHDK and CDR2 is SYGVNS in the germline V gene. Trimming took 3 bases from V and 0 from J, leaving 18 bases between them. The CDR3 is 17 residues long. CDR3 bases: TGTGCCAGCAGTGACAACGGACCGGTTCACGTCTCCTACGAGCAGTACTTC. As protein: CASSDNGPVHVSYEQYF.

The J gene is TRBJ2-6, the V gene TRBV4-1; 8 nucleotides line up with TRBD1. The CDR3 has 18 residues. V gave up 1 base and J gave up 1 base; unmatched junction bases: 6. Germline V gives CDR1 MGHRA, CDR2 YSYEKL. CDR3 DNA sequence: TGCGCCAGCAGCCAAGGTCCGACAGGGGTATCTGGGGCCAACGTCCTGACTTTC. This translates into CASSQGPTGVSGANVLTF.